Below, 19 T cell receptor beta chains from the same sample are listed, as sequenced in a study of shared clonotypes between healthy human individuals. Method: immunoSEQ multiplex PCR; TCRdb's copy keeps in-frame clones and lacks some. Among about 2.4 million clones listed, approximately 93% were seen once. Specimen: naive CD4+ T cells from PBMCs. As for subset: CD45RA+ positively selected. The receptors derive from a man aged 18 to 35 in good health. Some clones in this sample may be carry-over from other donors' samples.

The rearrangement joins TRBV28 to TRBJ2-7; tentatively, D is TRBD2 (5 bases). This CDR3 is built from 15 residues. Germline V gene lookup returns CDR1 MDHEN and CDR2 SYDVKM. The V gene lost 7 bases and the J gene lost 2 bases, with 18 bases spanning the gap. CDR3 nucleotides: TGTGCCAGCACCCCGGGGATGGCGGAGGCCTACGAGCAGTACTTC. It codes for CASTPGMAEAYEQYF.

The chain joins TRBV6-4 to TRBJ1-5, with TRBD1 matching over 8 bases. From germline, CDR1 is MRHNA and CDR2 SNTAGT. The CDR3 is 13 amino acids. The trim removed 5 bases at V and 4 bases at J, leaving 1 base unmatched. The CDR3 region has the DNA TGTGCCAGCAGTTACAGGGGGAATCAGCCCCAGCATTTT. It is translated as CASSYRGNQPQHF.

This chain connects TRBV19 to TRBJ1-1; D ambiguous. V was shortened by 8 bases and J by 1 base, with 17 bases between the two germline ends. Germline-derived CDR1 and CDR2 are LNHDA and SQIVND (reference sequence). This CDR3 has 15 amino acids. The CDR3 DNA is TGTGCCAGTCGGGTCCTTGGACGGTCGAACACTGAAGCTTTCTTT. Residues: CASRVLGRSNTEAFF.

This chain joins TRBV6-5 and TRBJ2-7, with 9 bases aligning to TRBD1. Germline-derived CDR1 and CDR2 are MNHEY and SVGAGI. Unmatched junction bases numbered 8, after V lost 6 bases and J lost 2 bases. This CDR3 contains 15 residues. The CDR3 loop reads CASREPGTGTYEQYF. CDR3 DNA sequence: TGTGCCAGCAGGGAACCCGGGACAGGGACCTACGAGCAGTACTTC.

This clone was seen a single time. This sample includes further DNA sequences coding for the same CDR3. The chain joins TRBV2 to TRBJ2-7; D is unclear. Per the germline V gene, CDR1 is SNHLY and CDR2 is FYNNEI. The CDR3 length is 13 residues. V gave up 4 bases and J gave up 2 bases, with 9 bases separating them. The CDR3 loop reads CASSVNGPYEQYF. CDR3 nucleotide sequence: TGTGCCAGCAGTGTAAACGGCCCCTACGAGCAGTACTTC.

This chain links TRBV7-7 with TRBJ2-2; D could derive from TRBD1 or TRBD2 (5 bases each). Germline-derived CDR1 and CDR2 are SSHAT and FNYEAQ (reference sequence). Deletions cut 2 bases from V and 2 bases from J, with 15 bases between. The CDR3 has 17 amino acids. Here the CDR3 reads CASSLRAPGTNTGELFF. As DNA, the CDR3 is TGTGCCAGCAGCTTAAGGGCCCCCGGGACCAACACCGGGGAGCTGTTTTTT.

This sequence joins TRBV7-3 and TRBJ2-1; TRBD1 aligns across 8 bases. The CDR3 consists of 12 residues. The junction had 8 bases not matched to a gene; V was cut back by 4 bases and J by 15 bases. Germline V gene data show CDR1 as SGHTA and CDR2 as FQGTGA. The chain's CDR3 is CASSSQGAYLFF. The CDR3 DNA sequence: TGTGCCAGCAGCTCGCAGGGGGCGTATCTGTTCTTC.

This rearrangement joins TRBV29-1 to TRBJ2-1; the match to TRBD2 covers 15 bases. The CDR3 runs to 19 residues. Trimming removed 7 bases from V and 0 bases from J; junction bases left unmatched: 13. Germline V gene data show CDR1 as SQVTM and CDR2 as ANQGSEA. The CDR3 DNA reads TGCAGCGCGTCAAGATTCGGACTAGCGGGAGGGCTCTCCTACAATGAGCAGTTCTTC. Its protein is CSASRFGLAGGLSYNEQFF.

The rearrangement joins TRBV5-1 to TRBJ1-1, with a possible D match to TRBD1 (6 bases). Germline lookup yields CDR1 SGHRS and CDR2 YFSETQ. Between the trimmed V and J ends, which lost 5 bases and 7 bases, there was a span of 21 bases. The CDR3 is made up of 15 amino acids. In DNA, the CDR3 is TGCGCCAGCAGTTCCACGTTAGGGGGTACGAATGAAGCTTTCTTT. It encodes CASSSTLGGTNEAFF. The variable domain in full, completed from reference TRBV5-1 and TRBJ1-1, reads KAGVTQTPRYLIKTRGQQVTLSCSPISGHRSVSWYQQTPGQGLQFLFEYFSETQRNKGNFPGRFSGRQFSNSRSEMNVSTLELGDSALYLCASSSTLGGTNEAFFGQGTRLTVV.

This chain connects TRBV6-5 to TRBJ2-7; 9 bases align to TRBD1. With V trimmed by 6 bases and J by 3 bases, 6 bases remained unmatched. Germline CDR1 MNHEY, CDR2 SVGAGI. There are 14 residues in the CDR3. The CDR3 region has the DNA TGTGCCAGCAGACTGGGACAGGGATTCTACGAGCAGTACTTC. It translates to CASRLGQGFYEQYF.

This chain uses TRBV7-2 with TRBJ2-7; TRBD2 aligns across 9 bases. With 3 bases clipped from V and 3 bases from J, the junction kept 3 bases outside the gene matches. Germline values: CDR1 SGHTA, CDR2 FQGNSA. The CDR3 sequence is 14 residues long. The CDR3 region is CASSFLAGYYEQYF. As DNA, the CDR3 is TGTGCCAGCAGCTTTCTAGCGGGATACTACGAGCAGTACTTC.

CDR3 nucleotides: TGCGCCAGCAGCGCCCCCGGACTAGCCGACGCCAAAAACATTCAGTACTTC. Its protein product is CASSAPGLADAKNIQYF. The V gene is TRBV4-1, the J gene TRBJ2-4, with 8 bases fitting TRBD2. J lost 1 base, V lost 5 bases, and 10 bases had no gene match. From germline, CDR1 is MGHRA and CDR2 YSYEKL. The CDR3 loop spans 17 amino acids.

The chain has TRBV19 and TRBJ2-1; a weak D match, TRBD2 (6 bases). V was shortened by 2 bases and J by 5 bases, with 13 bases between the two germline ends. CDR3 length: 15 residues. Germline-derived CDR1 and CDR2 are LNHDA and SQIVND (reference sequence). The CDR3 protein is CASSIYGSLNNEQFF. CDR3 DNA: TGTGCCAGTAGTATATACGGGAGTTTGAACAATGAGCAGTTCTTC.

This clone was found once. J is TRBJ2-3 and V is TRBV2, with 10 bases fitting TRBD2. Germline-derived CDR1 and CDR2 are SNHLY and FYNNEI. The CDR3 spans 15 residues. Losses at the gene ends were 3 bases for V and 9 bases for J; bases not matched to a gene: 9. CDR3 bases: TGTGCCAGCAGTGATAGCGGGAGGTCCCGGGGCACGCAGTATTTT. It specifies CASSDSGRSRGTQYF.

Points on this clone: This same CDR3 is encoded by further DNA sequences in the sample. DNA of the CDR3: TGTGCCAGCAGCCGAGGGACCGGGGAGCTGTTTTTT. This sequence encodes CASSRGTGELFF. The chain is built from TRBV7-2 and TRBJ2-2, with D possibly TRBD2 on 5 matching bases. The germline V and J ends were trimmed by 5 bases and 5 bases, with 6 bases remaining between them. The germline V gene has CDR1 SGHTA and CDR2 FQGNSA. CDR3 length: 12 residues.

The J gene is TRBJ2-7, the V gene TRBV5-4; D gene uncertain. This CDR3 comprises 13 residues. CDR1 is SGHNT and CDR2 is YYREEE in the germline V gene (reference sequence). Trimming removed 0 bases at V and 7 bases at J, with 11 bases between. Here the CDR3 reads CASSLGTAQEQYF. The CDR3 DNA reads as TGTGCCAGCAGCTTGGGGACCGCCCAGGAGCAGTACTTC.

This chain uses TRBV28 with TRBJ2-7, with 11 bases identical to TRBD2. The ends lost 7 bases at V and 0 bases at J; junction bases unmatched: 5. Germline CDR1 is MDHEN and CDR2 is SYDVKM. The CDR3 has 15 residues. The CDR3 nucleotides read TGTGCCAGCACCCCTCTAGCGGGAGGCTCCTACGAGCAGTACTTC. Its protein is CASTPLAGGSYEQYF.

The rearrangement joins TRBV7-2 to TRBJ2-7; 8 bases align to TRBD1. Trimming at V came to 4 bases and at J to 3 bases, leaving 5 bases not matched to a gene. Germline values: CDR1 SGHTA, CDR2 FQGNSA. The CDR3 runs 14 residues. This CDR3 reads CASSYGQGYYEQYF. The CDR3 DNA is TGTGCCAGCAGCTATGGACAGGGCTACTACGAGCAGTACTTC.

The CDR3 DNA sequence: TGTGCCAGCAGCGACTACAGGGGCCATCCCAGGAAGACTGAAGCTTTCTTT. It translates to CASSDYRGHPRKTEAFF. This rearrangement joins TRBV7-9 to TRBJ1-1, with 7 positions matching TRBD1. CDR1 and CDR2 (germline): SEHNR, FQNEAQ (reference sequence). There are 17 residues in the CDR3. The ends lost 5 bases at V and 5 bases at J; junction bases unmatched: 17.